The present TCR beta chain was sequenced within a study of shared clonotypes between healthy human individuals. Overall study results and limits: Even with large depth, rarefaction showed that sorted-subset sequencing was incomplete. On the whole, naive subsets had larger estimated richness than memory subsets had. Sequencing depth was expected to affect clonotype sharing among donors.

With respect to this clone: Its antigen is currently unknown.

Investigators spread the genomic DNA of each subset evenly over several immunoSEQ plates. The data were produced by immunoSEQ multiplex PCR, yet TCRdb's version contains in-frame clones alone and is incomplete. This sample has 2 million to 2.5 million clones; 90% to 96% occur once, and the top ten carry approximately 0.13%. The V end lost 7 bases, the J end lost 0 bases, and 15 bases lay between the germline ends. Per germline, CDR1 SEHNR and CDR2 FQNEAQ (reference sequence). The CDR3 sequence is 15 residues long. Sequenced sample: naive CD4+ T cells sorted from blood. The subset was: CD45RA+ positively selected. The chain joins TRBV7-9 to TRBJ1-1; tentative D call: TRBD1 (5 bases). This receptor was taken from a man aged 18 to 30 in good health. This chain's CDR3 is CASTWFRGVNTEAFF. CDR3 nucleotide sequence: TGTGCCAGCACCTGGTTTCGGGGCGTGAACACTGAAGCTTTCTTT.